These 28 T cell receptor beta chains were sequenced from one sample in a study of post-analysis software for immune sequencing data. For these receptors, no antigen is known. Whole-study results and caveats: In patients, about five TRBV segments were more frequent than in controls, with TRBV5-6, TRBV5-1 and TRBV20-1 among them.

Sequencing libraries made from TCR beta cDNA carried unique molecular identifiers. TCRdb itself ran the PCR reads through MiXCR, one entry per CDR3 protein. This sample has 600,000 to 700,000 distinct CDR3 sequences; 59% occur once, and the top ten carry 10% to 12%. Sequencing was performed on blood. The receptors stem from a girl aged 2 to 10 with multiple sclerosis.

The genes are TRBV7-9 and TRBJ2-3; the D gene could be TRBD1 or TRBD2 (5 bases each). The germline CDR1 and CDR2 sequences are SEHNR and FQNEAQ (reference sequence). The CDR3 has 16 amino acids. The V end was cut by 4 bases, the J end by 2 bases, with 16 bases between. The CDR3 DNA sequence: TGTGCCAGCAGCTCAACGACGGGACCTGTCACAGATACGCAGTATTTT. Translated: CASSSTTGPVTDTQYF.

This clonotype was counted a single time. This rearrangement joins TRBV25-1 to TRBJ2-1; no clear D. This CDR3 has 17 residues. CDR1 and CDR2 (germline): MGHDK, SYGVNS. V gave up 6 bases and J gave up 2 bases, with 20 bases separating them. CDR3: CASSQNSVHSAYNEQFF. CDR3 in DNA: TGTGCCAGCAGCCAGAACAGTGTCCACTCCGCCTACAATGAGCAGTTCTTC. The full variable domain, its missing parts supplied by reference TRBV25-1 and TRBJ2-1, is EADIYQTPRYLVIGTGKKITLECSQTMGHDKMYWYQQDPGMELHLIHYSYGVNSTEKGDLSSESTVSRIRTEHFPLTLESARPSHTSQYLCASSQNSVHSAYNEQFFGPGTRLTVL.

This clonotype was seen once. The chain carries TRBV12-3 or TRBV12-4 and TRBJ2-3, with D possibly matching TRBD1 (5 bases). The V end lost 5 bases, the J end lost 6 bases, and 15 bases lay between the germline ends. The CDR3 runs 14 residues. In nucleotides, the CDR3 is TGTGCCAGCAGTGGCAGGGTGGGATCGGATACGCAGTATTTT. Its translation: CASSGRVGSDTQYF.

The V call is TRBV7-9, the J call TRBJ2-4, with TRBD2 matching over 10 bases. V shed 0 bases, J shed 6 bases, and the junction held 2 bases outside the gene matches. The CDR3 is made up of 15 amino acids. In germline, CDR1 is SEHNR, CDR2 FQNEAQ (reference sequence). The DNA of the CDR3 is TGTGCCAGCAGCTTAGCCATAGCGGGGGGAAACATTCAGTACTTC. Protein: CASSLAIAGGNIQYF.

The V and J genes are TRBV12-3 or TRBV12-4 and TRBJ1-1; 8 nucleotides agree with TRBD1. The CDR3 loop spans 15 amino acids. After removal of 5 bases from V and 5 bases from J, the junction contained 10 bases not matched to a gene. The CDR3 sequence: CASSGRAGGRTEAFF. The CDR3 DNA is TGTGCCAGCAGTGGGAGGGCAGGGGGCAGAACTGAAGCTTTCTTT.

This clonotype occurred a few times. The V call is TRBV20-1, the J call TRBJ2-1, with D perhaps TRBD1 or TRBD2 (7 bases each). Germline V gives CDR1 DFQATT, CDR2 SNEGSKA (reference sequence). The CDR3 runs 16 residues. V lost 1 base and J lost 3, with 16 bases in between. Here the CDR3 reads CSARVSRGGIYNEQFF. The CDR3 nucleotides are TGCAGTGCTAGAGTCAGCAGGGGGGGAATCTACAATGAGCAGTTCTTC.

This clonotype was seen a few times. The chain recombines TRBV2 with TRBJ2-3; D is undetermined. The germline V gene encodes CDR1 SNHLY and CDR2 FYNNEI. The length of the CDR3 is 15 residues. With 4 bases removed from V and 1 base from J, the gap between germline ends came to 12 bases. The CDR3 loop reads CASSVWLPRTDTQYF. The CDR3 region has the DNA TGTGCCAGCAGTGTTTGGCTACCTCGCACAGATACGCAGTATTTT.

This chain connects TRBV4-3 to TRBJ2-1; TRBD2 aligns across 9 bases. Per the germline V gene, CDR1 is LGHNA and CDR2 is YSLEER. This CDR3 contains 17 residues. V trimming: 0 bases; J trimming: 3 bases; junction bases outside the gene matches: 6. The CDR3 nucleotides read TGCGCCAGCAGCCAAGATCGGGGTAGCGGGGGCTACAATGAGCAGTTCTTC. This translates into CASSQDRGSGGYNEQFF.

This rearrangement joins TRBV7-8 to TRBJ2-5; tentative D call: TRBD1 (6 bases). Trimming pared 1 base from V and 2 bases from J, leaving 14 bases between. The V gene's germline CDR1 is SGHVS and CDR2 FQNEAQ. The CDR3 is 16 amino acids. The CDR3 loop reads CASSLVRQVKQETQYF. For the CDR3, the DNA is TGTGCCAGCAGCTTAGTTAGACAGGTCAAACAAGAGACCCAGTACTTC.

The chain combines TRBV20-1 with TRBJ1-1, with a weak D call TRBD1 (6 bases). V was clipped by 3 bases and J by 0 bases, with 14 bases between them. Looked up from germline, CDR1 is DFQATT and CDR2 is SNEGSKA (reference sequence). The length of the CDR3 is 15 residues. The CDR3 nucleotides are TGCAGTGCTAGGGTTTCGGGACAAATGAACACTGAAGCTTTCTTT. It is translated as CSARVSGQMNTEAFF.

This chain uses TRBV18 with TRBJ2-1; 8 nucleotides line up with TRBD1. Germline loops: CDR1 KGHSH, CDR2 LQKENI. V trimming: 3 bases; J trimming: 2 bases; junction bases outside the gene matches: 3. This CDR3 spans 15 amino acids. The DNA for the CDR3 is TGTGCCAGCTCACCGCAGGGGGCCACCTACAATGAGCAGTTCTTC. It yields the protein CASSPQGATYNEQFF.

V gene TRBV29-1 combines with J gene TRBJ2-5; possible D gene TRBD2, 5 bases. This CDR3 region has 12 residues. The V end lost 3 bases, the J end lost 5 bases, and 10 bases lay between the germline ends. In germline, CDR1 is SQVTM, CDR2 ANQGSEA. CDR3 sequence (DNA): TGCAGCGTTGATGCGGGTTGGGAGACCCAGTACTTC. Its translation is CSVDAGWETQYF.

The V gene is TRBV29-1, the J gene TRBJ2-5; no clear D gene. This CDR3 spans 11 amino acids. Germline V gene sequence: CDR1 SQVTM, CDR2 ANQGSEA. The V gene lost 8 bases and the J gene lost 4 bases, with 11 bases spanning the gap. CDR3 region: CSPLTGETQYF. CDR3 bases: TGCAGCCCATTAACCGGAGAGACCCAGTACTTC.

Comments on this clonotype: The junction departs from the called germline gene at one end, perhaps through a read error. The genes are TRBV12-3 or TRBV12-4 and TRBJ2-3; D may be TRBD1 (6 bases). This CDR3 comprises 15 residues. The CDR3, as DNA: TGTGCCAGCAGTTTACGGGACATCTCCACAGATGCGCAGTATTTT. Amino acid sequence: CASSLRDISTDAQYF.

CDR3 amino acids: CSAGDSGRAYEQYF. In DNA form, the CDR3 reads TGCAGTGCTGGTGATAGCGGGAGGGCCTACGAGCAGTACTTC. This rearrangement joins TRBV20-1 to TRBJ2-7; 11 nucleotides agree with TRBD2. Trimming cost V 5 bases and J 2 bases; bases outside gene matches: 5. This CDR3 contains 14 residues. CDR1 is DFQATT, CDR2 SNEGSKA, per germline (reference sequence).

This clonotype has a handful of counts. The CDR3 DNA sequence: TGTGCCAGCAACCCCCTGCAGGATACGCAGTATTTT. It is translated as CASNPLQDTQYF. The gene calls are TRBV2 and TRBJ2-3; D is ambiguous. Trimming pared 7 bases from V and 6 bases from J, leaving 11 bases between. The CDR3 runs to 12 residues. Germline V gene data show CDR1 as SNHLY and CDR2 as FYNNEI. The full variable domain, with the rest looked up from reference TRBV2 and TRBJ2-3, is EPEVTQTPSHQVTQMGQEVILRCVPISNHLYFYWYRQILGQKVEFLVSFYNNEISEKSEIFDDQFSVERPDGSNFTLKIRSTKLEDSAMYFCASNPLQDTQYFGPGTRLTVL.

A note on this clonotype: The junction does not match germline at one end; this may be a read error. The chain has TRBV12-3 or TRBV12-4 and TRBJ2-7; no definite D call. The CDR3 covers 13 residues. Here the CDR3 reads CASSYGRSYGQYF. For the CDR3, the DNA is TGTGCCAGCAGTTATGGCAGGTCCTACGGGCAGTACTTC.

The CDR3 loop reads CATSGGQGGFNQPQHF. The CDR3 bases are TGTGCCACCAGTGGAGGACAGGGCGGGTTCAATCAGCCCCAGCATTTT. The genes are TRBV24-1 and TRBJ1-5; 8 bases match TRBD1. V dropped 5 bases and J dropped 3; count of bases not matched to a gene: 8. Germline lookup yields CDR1 KGHDR and CDR2 SFDVKD. The CDR3 length is 16 residues.

This clonotype was picked up one time. V usage is TRBV11-2 and J usage is TRBJ2-1; TRBD2 agrees at 10 bases. V trimming: 3 bases; J trimming: 7 bases; junction bases outside the gene matches: 9. This CDR3 has 16 amino acids. The germline gives CDR1 SGHAT, CDR2 FQNNGV. CDR3 coding DNA: TGTGCCAGCAGCTTCCCGACTAGCGGGCGCCTAAATGAGCAGTTCTTC. Encoded protein: CASSFPTSGRLNEQFF.

In this sample, this clonotype turned up a few times. This sequence joins TRBV9 and TRBJ2-1, with 9 nucleotides matching TRBD2. Per germline, CDR1 SGDLS and CDR2 YYNGEE. With V trimmed by 2 bases and J by 0 bases, 12 bases remained unmatched. CDR3 length: 19 residues. CDR3 sequence (DNA): TGTGCCAGCAGCGTGAGCGGAACCGCAGCGGGGGGCTCCTACAATGAGCAGTTCTTC. It translates to CASSVSGTAAGGSYNEQFF.

The J gene is TRBJ2-1, the V gene TRBV20-1, with 11 positions matching TRBD2. J gave up 5 bases and V 1 base, and 7 bases lay outside the gene matches. The CDR3 length is 16 residues. Germline CDR1 is DFQATT and CDR2 is SNEGSKA (reference sequence). The CDR3: CSARANPGLADNEQFF. CDR3 DNA sequence: TGCAGTGCTAGAGCAAATCCGGGACTAGCGGACAATGAGCAGTTCTTC.

The rearrangement uses TRBV29-1 and TRBJ2-7, with 7 positions matching TRBD1. The CDR3 runs to 12 residues. CDR1 and CDR2 from the germline V gene are SQVTM and ANQGSEA. J gave up 2 bases and V 8 bases, and 6 bases lay outside the gene matches. The CDR3 sequence: CSSRDSPYEQYF. CDR3 DNA: TGCAGCTCACGGGACAGCCCCTACGAGCAGTACTTC.

This chain links TRBV10-1 with TRBJ2-7; TRBD2 matches at 7 bases. V shed 6 bases and J 3 bases; nucleotides not matched to a gene: 8. The CDR3 contains 14 residues. CDR1 is WNHNN and CDR2 is SYGVQD in the germline V gene (reference sequence). The CDR3 spells CASSPSGTIYEQYF. CDR3 nucleotide sequence: TGCGCCAGCAGCCCATCCGGGACTATCTACGAGCAGTACTTC.

The chain employs TRBV7-9 and TRBJ2-5; tentative D call: TRBD2 (5 bases). The germline CDR1 and CDR2 sequences are SEHNR and FQNEAQ (reference sequence). This CDR3 region has 14 residues. The ends were cut back, 3 bases at V and 1 base at J, with 9 bases in the middle. The CDR3 region is CASSFQAAQETQYF. CDR3 nucleotides: TGTGCCAGCAGCTTCCAAGCGGCCCAAGAGACCCAGTACTTC.

The chain employs TRBV7-2 and TRBJ2-4; D possibly corresponds to TRBD1 (5 bases). Trimming removed 1 base from V and 7 bases from J, with 11 bases in between. This CDR3 is 14 amino acids long. Germline CDR1 SGHTA, CDR2 FQGNSA. The CDR3 DNA is TGTGCCAGCAGCTTAGATCCAGGGTGGAACATTCAGTACTTC. Translating it yields CASSLDPGWNIQYF.

The chain employs TRBV7-2 and TRBJ2-7; 10 bases are a match to TRBD2. Germline trimming cut 11 bases from V and 1 base from J; bases unmatched to any gene: 11. CDR3 length equals 15 residues. The germline V gene has CDR1 SGHTA and CDR2 FQGNSA. CDR3 residues: CASREGTSASYEQYF. The CDR3 DNA reads as TGTGCCTCCCGGGAAGGGACTAGCGCTTCCTACGAGCAGTACTTC. Full variable domain (rest looked up from reference TRBV7-2 and TRBJ2-7): GAGVSQSPSNKVTEKGKDVELRCDPISGHTALYWYRQSLGQGLEFLIYFQGNSAPDKSGLPSDRFSAERTGGSVSTLTIQRTQQEDSAVYLCASREGTSASYEQYFGPGTRLTVT.

This clonotype has just a few counts. The chain combines TRBV25-1 with TRBJ2-5, with D perhaps TRBD2 (7 bases). Deletions cut 10 bases from V and 0 bases from J, with 18 bases between. This CDR3 comprises 15 residues. Germline V gene lookup returns CDR1 MGHDK and CDR2 SYGVNS. The CDR3 loop is CATAGDKLYQETQYF. DNA for the CDR3: TGTGCCACTGCGGGGGACAAGTTGTACCAAGAGACCCAGTACTTC.

V is TRBV12-3 or TRBV12-4 and J is TRBJ2-7, with TRBD1 as a possible D gene (6 bases). The end of the DNA aligns better with TRBJ2-4, so the J call may be wrong. The CDR3 has 13 amino acids. CDR3 in amino acids: CASGPQGQNIQYF. The CDR3 nucleotides are TGTGCCAGCGGTCCCCAAGGACAGAACATTCAGTACTTC.